Below are 28 T cell receptor beta chains sequenced from a single sample in a study of T cells in narcolepsy. Profiling relied on immunoSEQ multiplex PCR, and the TCRdb table lists in-frame clones only, not all of them. This sample has around 35,000 clones, with 90% found just once. Sequenced material: CD45RA- memory CD4+ T cells from PBMCs. The receptor source for this set is a human donor with narcolepsy.

J is TRBJ2-2 and V is TRBV5-1; no definite D call. Germline-derived CDR1 and CDR2 are SGHRS and YFSETQ. The CDR3 is 12 amino acids. V gave up 6 bases and J gave up 2 bases, with 5 bases separating them. Here the CDR3 DNA reads TGCGCCAGCACCTTTAACACCGGGGAGCTGTTTTTT. Translation gives CASTFNTGELFF.

V usage is TRBV6-1 and J usage is TRBJ1-2; D is uncertain. V was shortened by 5 bases and J by 7 bases, with 11 bases between the two germline ends. CDR1 is MNHNS, CDR2 SASEGT, per germline. The CDR3 is 12 amino acids. CDR3: CASSSRASGYTF. The DNA for the CDR3 is TGTGCCAGCAGTTCTAGGGCTAGTGGCTACACCTTC.

The V call is TRBV18, the J call TRBJ1-1; D remains ambiguous. CDR3 size: 13 residues. Germline CDR1 KGHSH, CDR2 LQKENI. Trimming took 2 bases from V and 7 from J, leaving 11 bases between them. The CDR3 protein is CASSPSLSLEAFF. The CDR3 DNA is TGTGCCAGCTCACCATCGCTTTCGCTTGAAGCTTTCTTT.

V gene TRBV7-6 combines with J gene TRBJ2-2; 7 bases are shared with TRBD2. The ends lost 3 bases at V and 6 bases at J; junction bases unmatched: 7. CDR1 and CDR2 (germline): SGHVS, FNYEAQ. This CDR3 spans 15 amino acids. CDR3 amino acids: CASSLGGLSSGELFF. The CDR3 nucleotides read TGTGCCAGCAGCTTGGGGGGACTATCTTCCGGGGAGCTGTTTTTT.

V usage is TRBV7-9 and J usage is TRBJ1-3, with TRBD1 matching over 7 bases. The V segment lost 5 bases and the J segment 0 bases; nucleotides outside the gene matches: 10. Germline values: CDR1 SEHNR, CDR2 FQNEAQ (reference sequence). CDR3 length equals 17 residues. The CDR3 loop is CASSQNRGPLSGNTIYF. CDR3 coding DNA: TGTGCCAGCAGCCAGAACAGGGGTCCCCTCTCTGGAAACACCATATATTTT.

The J gene is TRBJ1-2, the V gene TRBV6-1; D might be TRBD1 (5 bases). Germline CDR1 is MNHNS and CDR2 is SASEGT. The CDR3 length is 13 residues. Trimming took 6 bases from V and 4 from J, leaving 12 bases between them. DNA for the CDR3: TGTGCCAGCAGCCCCATTGGGACCTATGGCTACACCTTC. This translates into CASSPIGTYGYTF.

J is TRBJ2-7 and V is TRBV18; TRBD1 might be the D (6 bases). This CDR3 has 11 amino acids. The germline V gene has CDR1 KGHSH and CDR2 LQKENI. Trimming took off 8 bases at V and 3 bases at J, with 8 bases between the two ends. Here the CDR3 DNA reads TGTGCCAGCGCGGACAGCTACGAGCAGTACTTC. It is translated as CASADSYEQYF.

The chain links TRBV4-1 to TRBJ1-2, with a possible D match to TRBD1 (5 bases). Germline V gene sequence: CDR1 MGHRA, CDR2 YSYEKL. The CDR3 sequence is 14 residues long. The V and J ends lost 1 base and 5 bases respectively, with 11 bases between them. In nucleotides, the CDR3 is TGCGCCAGCAGCCAAGGGGGCAATACGTATGGCTACACCTTC. The encoded protein is CASSQGGNTYGYTF.

V gene TRBV11-2 combines with J gene TRBJ2-7; 11 positions agree with TRBD2. The CDR3 sequence is 13 residues long. The germline V gene has CDR1 SGHAT and CDR2 FQNNGV. V lost 5 bases and J lost 6; bases outside the gene matches: 3. In DNA, the CDR3 is TGTGCCAGCAGCCCCGGGACTAGCGGCGAGCAGTACTTC. It specifies CASSPGTSGEQYF.

CDR3 residues: CATSRDLGDPRTNIQYF. The CDR3 nucleotides read TGTGCCACCAGCAGAGATCTGGGGGACCCCCGGACAAACATTCAGTACTTC. The chain employs TRBV15 and TRBJ2-4; either TRBD1 or TRBD2 may fit D (5 bases each). This CDR3 has 17 amino acids. The germline V gene has CDR1 LNHNV and CDR2 YYDKDF (reference sequence). V was clipped by 0 bases and J by 6 bases, with 18 bases between them. Full variable domain (missing parts from reference TRBV15 and TRBJ2-4): DAMVIQNPRYQVTQFGKPVTLSCSQTLNHNVMYWYQQKSSQAPKLLFHYYDKDFNNEADTPDNFQSRRPNTSFCFLDIRSPGLGDTAMYLCATSRDLGDPRTNIQYFGAGTRLSVL.

This clone was counted a few times. The chain employs TRBV9 and TRBJ1-3; TRBD1 matches 8 bases. CDR1 and CDR2 (germline): SGDLS, YYNGEE. J was trimmed by 0 bases and V by 2 bases; bases with no gene match: 4. The CDR3 is made up of 16 amino acids. This CDR3 is CASSVTGGDSGNTIYF. The CDR3 DNA reads as TGTGCCAGCAGCGTTACAGGGGGGGACTCTGGAAACACCATATATTTT.

The chain recombines TRBV15 with TRBJ1-2, with a weak D call TRBD1 (6 bases). V was clipped by 1 base and J by 8 bases, with 14 bases between them. Germline V gives CDR1 LNHNV, CDR2 YYDKDF (reference sequence). The CDR3 is 14 residues long. The CDR3 coding sequence is TGTGCCACCAGCAGAGGGACGGGGGGCAGAGGCTACACCTTC. Protein sequence: CATSRGTGGRGYTF. Filled out from reference TRBV15 and TRBJ1-2, the complete variable domain reads DAMVIQNPRYQVTQFGKPVTLSCSQTLNHNVMYWYQQKSSQAPKLLFHYYDKDFNNEADTPDNFQSRRPNTSFCFLDIRSPGLGDTAMYLCATSRGTGGRGYTFGSGTRLTVV.

This clone was seen more than once but under ten times. This rearrangement joins TRBV30 to TRBJ2-6; 10 bases are shared with TRBD1. The CDR3 extends over 17 amino acids. CDR1 is GTSNPN, CDR2 SVGIG, per germline (reference sequence). With V trimmed by 2 bases and J by 2 bases, 6 bases remained unmatched. CDR3 sequence: CAWSTRTGGTGANVLTF. In DNA form, the CDR3 reads TGTGCCTGGAGTACCCGGACAGGGGGAACTGGGGCCAACGTCCTGACTTTC.

This clone has just one count. One end of the junction is discordant with germline, which a read error may explain. This chain uses TRBV30 with TRBJ2-1, with unresolved D. The germline V gene encodes CDR1 GTSNPN and CDR2 SVGIG (reference sequence). CDR3 length: 15 residues. The DNA for the CDR3 is TGTGCCTGGAGTGGTCCGGCAGGCCTTTACAGTGAGCAGTTCTTC. Residues: CAWSGPAGLYSEQFF.

The V and J genes are TRBV4-2 and TRBJ2-1; TRBD2 agrees at 11 bases. This CDR3 region has 19 residues. Trimming removed 3 bases from V and 0 bases from J; junction bases left unmatched: 10. Germline CDR1 LGHNA, CDR2 YNFKEQ. CDR3: CASSHPGLADPSSYNEQFF. The CDR3 DNA sequence: TGTGCCAGCAGCCACCCGGGACTAGCGGATCCCAGCTCCTACAATGAGCAGTTCTTC.

J is TRBJ1-1 and V is TRBV6-1; possible D gene TRBD1, 5 bases. V was shortened by 5 bases and J by 8 bases, with 15 bases between the two germline ends. The V gene's germline CDR1 is MNHNS and CDR2 SASEGT. This CDR3 has 13 amino acids. CDR3 in DNA: TGTGCCAGCAGTCCAAATCCGGGGGGAGAAGCTTTCTTT. This codes for CASSPNPGGEAFF.

The chain combines TRBV18 with TRBJ1-1, with D tentatively TRBD1 (6 bases). Between the trimmed V and J ends, which lost 4 bases and 2 bases, there was a span of 11 bases. The CDR3 spans 14 residues. Germline-derived CDR1 and CDR2 are KGHSH and LQKENI. CDR3: CASSRSGANTEAFF. CDR3 in DNA: TGTGCCAGCTCACGGTCAGGGGCCAACACTGAAGCTTTCTTT.

This sequence joins TRBV28 and TRBJ2-2; D is ambiguous. Between the trimmed V and J ends, which lost 3 bases and 6 bases, there was a span of 5 bases. The germline CDR1 and CDR2 sequences are MDHEN and SYDVKM. The CDR3 spans 12 residues. CDR3 bases: TGTGCCAGCAGTTTCTTTCCCGGGGAGCTGTTTTTT. The encoded protein is CASSFFPGELFF. Combining the CDR3 with reference TRBV28 and TRBJ2-2 gives the whole variable domain DVKVTQSSRYLVKRTGEKVFLECVQDMDHENMFWYRQDPGLGLRLIYFSYDVKMKEKGDIPEGYSVSREKKERFSLILESASTNQTSMYLCASSFFPGELFFGEGSRLTVL.

The gene calls are TRBV6-6 and TRBJ1-1; TRBD1 agrees at 7 bases. The germline gives CDR1 MNHNY, CDR2 SVGAGI (reference sequence). V was pared by 5 bases and J by 0 bases, with 6 bases of the junction left unmatched. CDR3 length: 15 residues. CDR3 sequence reads: CASSGRQGVNTEAFF. The CDR3 DNA is TGTGCCAGCAGTGGCAGACAGGGAGTGAACACTGAAGCTTTCTTT.

The chain links TRBV14 to TRBJ2-2; 7 bases fit TRBD2. V trimming: 6 bases; J trimming: 1 base; junction bases outside the gene matches: 17. This CDR3 has 19 residues. Germline V gives CDR1 SGHDN, CDR2 FVKESK. The CDR3 here is CASSHPPPAGLLNTGELFF. The CDR3 nucleotides read TGTGCCAGCAGTCATCCCCCCCCAGCGGGGCTTTTGAACACCGGGGAGCTGTTTTTT.

The rearrangement joins TRBV7-8 to TRBJ2-1; perhaps TRBD2 as D (6 bases). There are 14 residues in the CDR3. V was pared by 5 bases and J by 6 bases, with 14 bases between. Germline V gene data show CDR1 as SGHVS and CDR2 as FQNEAQ. CDR3 nucleotides: TGTGCCAGCAGCCTACAGCGGGTTGGCAATGAGCAGTTCTTC. Amino acids: CASSLQRVGNEQFF.

The chain has TRBV28 and TRBJ1-1, with 7 bases identical to TRBD1. Germline V gives CDR1 MDHEN, CDR2 SYDVKM. The ends lost 5 bases at V and 5 bases at J; junction bases unmatched: 11. CDR3 size: 15 residues. CDR3 amino acids: CASSPPTGPWTEAFF. The CDR3 DNA follows: TGTGCCAGCAGTCCACCGACAGGGCCGTGGACTGAAGCTTTCTTT.

This rearrangement joins TRBV15 to TRBJ1-1; D call uncertain. V dropped 0 bases and J dropped 4 bases, with 12 bases sitting between them. Germline V gene data show CDR1 as LNHNV and CDR2 as YYDKDF (reference sequence). CDR3 length: 15 residues. The CDR3 DNA is TGTGCCACCAGCAGAGATAAAACAAGCTTCACTGAAGCTTTCTTT. This sequence encodes CATSRDKTSFTEAFF.

V gene TRBV30 combines with J gene TRBJ1-2, with 7 bases matching TRBD1. With V trimmed by 8 bases and J by 3 bases, 6 bases remained unmatched. This CDR3 is 12 amino acids long. Germline V gives CDR1 GTSNPN, CDR2 SVGIG (reference sequence). Written as DNA, the CDR3 is TGTGCCGGGGCCAGGGGGTACTATGGCTACACCTTC. Translating it yields CAGARGYYGYTF.

V and J are TRBV6-5 and TRBJ2-2; D tentatively fits TRBD1 or TRBD2 (5 bases each). Trimming left V 7 bases short and J 3 bases short, with 15 bases between. The CDR3 sequence is 15 residues long. Germline values: CDR1 MNHEY, CDR2 SVGAGI. The CDR3 bases are TGTGCCAGCATCGAGGGGCTTGGCTACACCGGGGAGCTGTTTTTT. This gives the protein CASIEGLGYTGELFF.

The DNA for the CDR3 is TGTGCCAGCACGACGGGGTCGCACAATCAGCCCCAGCATTTT. It specifies CASTTGSHNQPQHF. This sequence joins TRBV2 and TRBJ1-5; D call uncertain. V shed 7 bases and J shed 3 bases, with 13 bases lying between them. CDR1 and CDR2 from the germline V gene are SNHLY and FYNNEI. The CDR3 loop spans 14 amino acids. Filled out from reference TRBV2 and TRBJ1-5, the complete variable domain reads EPEVTQTPSHQVTQMGQEVILRCVPISNHLYFYWYRQILGQKVEFLVSFYNNEISEKSEIFDDQFSVERPDGSNFTLKIRSTKLEDSAMYFCASTTGSHNQPQHFGDGTRLSIL.

CDR3 bases: TGTGCCAGCAGTTTTCGGGGGAAGGGCTACACCTTC. Amino acids: CASSFRGKGYTF. The chain couples TRBV28 to TRBJ1-2, with a weak D call TRBD1 (5 bases). The germline V gene has CDR1 MDHEN and CDR2 SYDVKM. Trimming shortened V by 3 bases and J by 8 bases, and 10 bases separated the two germline ends. The CDR3 length is 12 residues.

DNA for the CDR3: TGTGCCAGCAGCAGCGCGCGACTAGCGGGAGTGAATGAGCAGTTCTTC. Its translation is CASSSARLAGVNEQFF. The chain recombines TRBV7-2 with TRBJ2-1; 12 bases are a match to TRBD2. The CDR3 sequence is 16 residues long. Germline-derived CDR1 and CDR2 are SGHTA and FQGNSA. After removal of 5 bases from V and 7 bases from J, the junction contained 9 bases not matched to a gene.